Following are 2 T cell receptor beta chains from one sample sequenced in a study of CD8+CD57+ T cells in acquired aplastic anemia. TCR beta VDJ and CDR3 were profiled, and genomic DNA was the template. Via MiXCR, TCRdb re-called the reads, giving one row per CDR3 protein. The top ten hold about 62% of the sample, which has roughly 98,000 distinct CDR3 sequences, roughly two thirds seen once. By flow cytometry, patients selected for sequencing had shown an expansion of CD8+CD57+ cells. Sequenced material: sorted CD4+, CD8+, or CD8+CD57+ T cells (not recorded which) from PBMCs. The receptors here all came from a human donor with aplastic anemia.

This clonotype was detected only once. This chain joins TRBV7-9 and TRBJ2-7, with 8 bases lining up with TRBD1. Germline-derived CDR1 and CDR2 are SEHNR and FQNEAQ (reference sequence). The CDR3 contains 12 residues. V lost 7 bases to trimming and J lost 5 bases; unmatched junction nucleotides: 4. CDR3 residues: CASTGGFDEQYF. CDR3 DNA: TGTGCCAGCACAGGGGGCTTCGACGAGCAGTACTTC.

Concerning this clonotype: This may be a read error: a much more frequent sequence differs by one nucleotide. The chain has TRBV15 and TRBJ1-6; D remains unclear. Trimming left V 1 base short and J 10 bases short, with 14 bases between. The CDR3 extends over 15 amino acids. Germline loops: CDR1 LNHNV, CDR2 YYDKDF (reference sequence). The DNA for the CDR3 is TGTGCCACCAGCAGAGGGACCACGGGAGAGTCACCCCTCCACTTT. This gives the protein CATSRGTTGESPLHF.